The 10 T cell receptor beta chains given below trace back to one sample, sequenced in a study of control samples from healthy donors and cancer patients. The method was immunoSEQ multiplex PCR; TCRdb's version includes in-frame clones alone and lacks a portion of them. The sample shows tens of thousands of clones, about 92% of them seen only once. Sequencing was performed on PBMCs. The receptors here all came from a man aged 40-49 years with colorectal cancer.

This rearrangement joins TRBV7-2 to TRBJ2-1; 12 positions agree with TRBD1. This CDR3 region has 16 residues. Germline V gene sequence: CDR1 SGHTA, CDR2 FQGNSA. With 11 bases clipped from V and 9 bases from J, the junction kept 17 bases outside the gene matches. The CDR3: CAGTPRGGTGGAEQFF. The CDR3 nucleotides read TGTGCCGGCACTCCTCGAGGAGGGACAGGGGGCGCTGAGCAGTTCTTC.

This chain connects TRBV2 to TRBJ2-5; possible D gene TRBD1, 7 bases. V dropped 7 bases and J dropped 4 bases, with 19 bases sitting between them. CDR3 size: 15 residues. The germline V gene encodes CDR1 SNHLY and CDR2 FYNNEI. DNA for the CDR3: TGTGCCAGCACGGCGGGTAGCAGGGGGGTAGAGACCCAGTACTTC. Protein product: CASTAGSRGVETQYF.

V and J are TRBV6-5 and TRBJ1-5, with D perhaps matching TRBD1 (5 bases). Germline CDR1 is MNHEY and CDR2 is SVGAGI. This CDR3 is built from 14 residues. Trimming took off 5 bases at V and 8 bases at J, with 16 bases between the two ends. The CDR3 DNA reads TGTGCCAGCAGTCCGAGGGGCTTGCGGGAGCCCCAGCATTTT. Protein sequence: CASSPRGLREPQHF.

The chain recombines TRBV15 with TRBJ1-2; 8 bases match TRBD1. Germline lookup yields CDR1 LNHNV and CDR2 YYDKDF (reference sequence). The CDR3 sequence is 14 residues long. V lost 2 bases and J lost 3; bases outside the gene matches: 2. The CDR3 DNA sequence: TGTGCCACCAGCAGACAGACAGGGGACTATGGCTACACCTTC. This codes for CATSRQTGDYGYTF.

This clone turned up a few times. The chain combines TRBV19 with TRBJ1-3, with D maybe TRBD1 (6 bases). V dropped 6 bases and J dropped 0 bases, with 12 bases sitting between them. The V gene's germline CDR1 is LNHDA and CDR2 SQIVND (reference sequence). This CDR3 is 15 amino acids long. CDR3 coding DNA: TGTGCCAGTAGCAACAGGGACTCCTCTGGAAACACCATATATTTT. Its translation is CASSNRDSSGNTIYF.

The chain joins TRBV18 to TRBJ1-1; weak D call: TRBD1 (6 bases). Between the trimmed V and J ends, which lost 6 bases and 4 bases, there was a span of 15 bases. The CDR3 contains 14 residues. In germline, CDR1 is KGHSH, CDR2 LQKENI. The CDR3 region is CASSNTTGATEAFF. In nucleotides, the CDR3 is TGTGCCAGCTCCAACACGACAGGTGCCACTGAAGCTTTCTTT.

This sequence joins TRBV19 and TRBJ2-7, with 11 positions matching TRBD1. The CDR3 runs to 15 residues. In germline, CDR1 is LNHDA, CDR2 SQIVND (reference sequence). V was clipped by 5 bases and J by 7 bases; unmatched bases: 10. CDR3 bases: TGTGCCAGTAGTCTCAGGACAGGGGGCGCTCGGGAGCAGTACTTC. Its protein is CASSLRTGGAREQYF.

The gene calls are TRBV11-2 and TRBJ1-3; D remains unclear. This CDR3 has 16 residues. V lost 4 bases, J lost 2 bases, and 15 bases lay in between. Germline values: CDR1 SGHAT, CDR2 FQNNGV. In DNA, the CDR3 is TGTGCCAGCAGCTACGCAGACCTTAGGCCTGGAAACACCATATATTTT. Translated: CASSYADLRPGNTIYF.

The chain employs TRBV5-1 and TRBJ2-2; D may be TRBD1 (5 bases). Trimming cost V 2 bases and J 5 bases, with 13 bases left between them. CDR1 and CDR2 from the germline V gene are SGHRS and YFSETQ. This CDR3 has 15 amino acids. CDR3 nucleotides: TGCGCCAGCAGCTTTCAGGGCTGGGGTACCGGGGAGCTGTTTTTT. This sequence encodes CASSFQGWGTGELFF.

This clone was observed a few times. V is TRBV7-9 and J is TRBJ2-7; D remains unclear. Germline CDR1 is SEHNR and CDR2 is FQNEAQ (reference sequence). Trimming left V 5 bases short and J 6 bases short, with 11 bases between. The CDR3 has 12 residues. The CDR3 is CASSRQGGEQYF. The CDR3 DNA sequence: TGTGCCAGCAGCCGACAAGGCGGCGAGCAGTACTTC.